This T cell receptor beta chain is drawn from a study of lung T cells in sarcoidosis with Löfgren's syndrome. This CDR3 is 17 amino acids long. The V gene lost 1 base and the J gene lost 4 bases, with 18 bases spanning the gap. Germline V gene lookup returns CDR1 LNHDA and CDR2 SQIVND (reference sequence). This clonotype was seen a handful of times. TCRdb ran MiXCR on the reads and lists one entry per CDR3 protein. The sample lists 60,000 or so distinct CDR3 sequences, over 20% seen once, with 2% to 2.5% in the top ten. Sequenced material: CD4+ T cells from PBMCs. The chain employs TRBV19 and TRBJ2-3, with D tentatively TRBD2 (6 bases). The TCR comes from a human donor with sarcoidosis (Löfgren's syndrome or another form), or a control subject (not recorded which). The CDR3 here is CASSIGGGVRSPDTQYF. CDR3 DNA: TGTGCCAGTAGTATAGGGGGAGGAGTAAGATCCCCAGATACGCAGTATTTT.